These T cell receptor beta chains were read from a single sample in a study of cytotoxic CD8 clonotypes in ibrutinib-treated CLL. Using immunoSEQ multiplex PCR, the repertoire was profiled, and TCRdb retains in-frame clones only, with some absent. The table shows 120,000 to 150,000 clones, with roughly 77% occurring only once. The sequencing used PBMCs, collected after 12 months of ibrutinib treatment. All receptors derive from a human donor with chronic lymphocytic leukemia. Each CDR3 is given with its conserved first and last residue.

V: TRBV11-2; J: TRBJ1-6; CDR3: CASSLVLGSHSPLHF
V: TRBV30; J: TRBJ2-7; CDR3: CAWSDGTSGGQYF
V: TRBV6-1; J: TRBJ2-7; CDR3: CASSEQQYEQYF
V: TRBV28; J: TRBJ2-7; CDR3: CASRLKQGANEQYF
V: TRBV2; J: TRBJ1-6; CDR3: CASSVPGLYNSPLHF
V: TRBV18; J: TRBJ1-5; CDR3: CASSPRQGRNQPQHF
V: TRBV5-4; J: TRBJ1-1; CDR3: CASSPRQGKRDTEAFF
V: TRBV7-2; J: TRBJ2-1; CDR3: CASSSTSGAYNEQFF
V: TRBV19; J: TRBJ1-5; CDR3: CASSIGATGGYQPQHF
V: TRBV6-6; J: TRBJ2-7; CDR3: CASSSFYEQYF
V: TRBV19; J: TRBJ1-3; CDR3: CASSIRAGRYTIYF
V: TRBV6-5; J: TRBJ2-1; CDR3: CASSYSHAPSNEQFF
V: TRBV2; J: TRBJ1-2; CDR3: CASIKQGDSYGYTF
V: TRBV2; J: TRBJ1-1; CDR3: CASSPDRGLVFF
V: TRBV28; J: TRBJ2-4; CDR3: CASTGTLNSAYSLNIQYF
V: TRBV10-3; J: TRBJ1-1; CDR3: CAISESVTGGDTEAFF
V: TRBV6-1; J: TRBJ1-2; CDR3: CASRVGGHGYTF
V: TRBV27; J: TRBJ1-2; CDR3: CASRFSSRDRGAEGYTF
V: TRBV6-5; J: TRBJ1-2; CDR3: CASSYSTGTIGYTF
V: TRBV5-1; J: TRBJ1-1; CDR3: CASSFEKNTEAFF
V: TRBV25-1; J: TRBJ2-5; CDR3: CASSPLRTGGVETQYF
V: TRBV27; J: TRBJ2-5; CDR3: CATRRVAGTGTQYF
V: TRBV27; J: TRBJ1-6; CDR3: CASSTPPDRPSPLHF
V: TRBV15; J: TRBJ1-2; CDR3: CATSREVGWGYTF
V: TRBV6-1; J: TRBJ1-6; CDR3: CASSAPDGSSYNSPLHF
V: TRBV6-5; J: TRBJ1-2; CDR3: CASSYSRQAYGYTF
V: TRBV30; J: TRBJ2-7; CDR3: CAWRDIAGAAYEQYF
V: TRBV10-3; J: TRBJ2-7; CDR3: CATGETSSSEEQYF
V: TRBV2; J: TRBJ2-1; CDR3: CASSLGRGSYNEQFF
V: TRBV19; J: TRBJ2-7; CDR3: CASSIDFGEQYF
V: TRBV6-5; J: TRBJ1-1; CDR3: CASSHPGGVVTEAFF
V: TRBV4-3; J: TRBJ2-7; CDR3: CASSQGRRRGGGPSSYEQYF
V: TRBV27; J: TRBJ2-7; CDR3: CASGGVPEQYF
V: TRBV19; J: TRBJ2-7; CDR3: CASKWGGGYEQYF
V: TRBV11-3; J: TRBJ2-3; CDR3: CASSSGLAGGKTDTQYF
V: TRBV6-1; J: TRBJ1-5; CDR3: CASRGDSSNQPQHF
V: TRBV19; J: TRBJ1-3; CDR3: CASKFNGGSGNTIYF
V: TRBV9; J: TRBJ2-1; CDR3: CASSVRVLGDEQFF
V: TRBV11-3; J: TRBJ2-5; CDR3: CASSRESPSGRAETQYF
V: TRBV9; J: TRBJ2-7; CDR3: CASSVEAPSYEQYF
V: TRBV28; J: TRBJ1-2; CDR3: CASSLGTSHYGYTF
V: TRBV27; J: TRBJ2-1; CDR3: CASSPPGLAGTFAEFF
V: TRBV4-2; J: TRBJ2-5; CDR3: CASSYADREETQYF
V: TRBV9; J: TRBJ1-1; CDR3: CASSGTGIEAFF
V: TRBV7-2; J: TRBJ2-7; CDR3: CASGLSGMYEQYF
V: TRBV5-6; J: TRBJ1-4; CDR3: CASSRDRGPNEKLFF
V: TRBV15; J: TRBJ1-1; CDR3: CATSRDLEGSEAFF
V: TRBV19; J: TRBJ1-2; CDR3: CASSMAGAGYGYTF
V: TRBV19; J: TRBJ1-5; CDR3: CASSISFSNQPQHF
V: TRBV27; J: TRBJ2-2; CDR3: CASSFFPGTGELFF
V: TRBV18; J: TRBJ1-2; CDR3: CASSPLAGLSYGYTF
V: TRBV18; J: TRBJ1-4; CDR3: CASSLQEKLFF
V: TRBV19; J: TRBJ1-2; CDR3: CASTTDRGYGYTF
V: TRBV21-1; J: TRBJ2-1; CDR3: CASRIAGGQQFF
V: TRBV7-2; J: TRBJ2-7; CDR3: CASSLDRGSYEQYF